This paragraph reports one T cell receptor (beta chain). At the DNA level, this CDR3 is encoded by other sequences in the same sample as well. These data belong to a study of Ad26.COV2.S vaccination and SARS-CoV-2 variants. Treatment: some 19 received Ad26.COV2.S at low or high dose, single or two shots; a few received placebo; per-sample allocation not given. The investigators took samples on day 63 after the first vaccine or placebo injection. Assay: immunoSEQ multiplex PCR; the TCRdb copy retains only in-frame clones and omits some. The table records over 200,000 clones, roughly 90% of them present only once. This CDR3 spans 13 amino acids. V was cut by 3 bases and J by 1 base, with 6 bases left in between. Germline V CDR1 and CDR2: SGHAT, FQNNGV.

Material: peripheral blood, obtained in a trial of Ad26.COV2.S vaccine versus placebo. The receptor comes from a person between 18 and 65 years old who received the Ad26.COV2.S COVID-19 vaccine or a placebo. The chain has TRBV11-2 and TRBJ1-1; D gene uncertain. CDR3 nucleotides: TGTGCCAGCAGCTTGGCGGGGAACACTGAAGCTTTCTTT. Protein sequence: CASSLAGNTEAFF. The whole variable domain, filled in from reference TRBV11-2 and TRBJ1-1, reads EAGVAQSPRYKIIEKRQSVAFWCNPISGHATLYWYQQILGQGPKLLIQFQNNGVVDDSQLPKDRFSAERLKGVDSTLKIQPAKLEDSAVYLCASSLAGNTEAFFGQGTRLTVV.